This T cell receptor beta chain was profiled in a study of T cell responses to AZD1222 COVID-19 vaccine (TCRdb year 2021). Describing the broader study: TCR sequencing was performed for roughly 250 trial participants, of whom about 200 were given two doses of AZD1222 and approximately 26 were given two doses of MenACWY control vaccine. Trial participants were enrolled by age into subgroups of 18-55, 56-69 and 70-plus years, and 148, 28 and 57 TCR-sequenced participants, respectively, were included in these subgroups. The investigation overall reported the following: A significant rise in spike-specific TCR breadth and depth was observed after two AZD1222 doses relative to day 0 and relative to MenACWY recipients. Participants were mostly white British and included more females than males, and it was suggested by the authors that clonal diversity may have been underestimated. In the small 56-69-year group, the increase in depth fell short of significance, most likely because of low power. The whole spike protein was spanned by vaccine-associated CD4 TCRs, and dominant responses were seen in regions 160-218 and 743-854. Nearly half of unique spike-specific TCRs reportedly recognized epitopes outside regions mutated in the B.1.351 and B.1.1.7 variants. Conclusions about previously exposed vaccinees are limited, since just a handful of AZD1222 recipients were seropositive for SARS-CoV-2 at baseline. Because no day 14 peak-response samples were available, repertoires were characterized only after the peak T cell response.

In the case of this clone: There is no known antigen for this receptor. No much larger clone exists at a distance of one base, and base qualities are not known.

Sample time point, as interpreted from the label and publication: about 28 days (+/-7) after the second vaccine dose. AZD1222 recipients given second doses at about 4 weeks or at about 12 weeks were pooled, since spike-specific TCR depth and breadth were not found to differ between the two schedules. The vaccinee samples were drawn from two UK trials, COV001 and COV002, one of which was a single-blind randomized controlled phase 2/3 trial testing AZD1222 (ChAdOx1 nCoV-19) in healthy adults. For TCRbeta chain sequencing, PBMC samples from trial participants were taken at day 0 and at day 28 after the second dose. The V and J ends are trimmed by 4 bases and 4 bases, leaving 9 bases between them. From a lookup of the germline V gene, CDR1 and CDR2 are SGHDT and YYEEEE. The CDR3 runs 12 residues from the cysteine to the phenylalanine. The kept DNA is CDR3 alone, 36 bases in frame from the first base.

The CDR3 regions of human TCRbeta chains were analyzed by immunosequencing. As for the original processing: Repertoire TCRs were checked for matches against a reference library of SARS-CoV-2-specific TCRs that had been generated using the MIRA antigen-specificity platform. Breadth was defined as the fraction of unique TCRs that were SARS-CoV-2-associated, and depth was defined as the fraction of total T cells that were SARS-CoV-2-associated. Each spike-specific TCR was assigned to its reactive spike region and to a CD4 or CD8 class using the MIRA data. Log10-transformed breadth and depth values were compared by one-way ANOVA with Sidak's multiple comparisons tests. TCRdb holds this immuneACCESS table with in-frame rearrangements only. Some clones are missing; in checked studies, unresolved V genes explain under half, and the rest has no known cause. Clonal size and the V and J genes are those of that table, whereas D and trimming came from the DNA. This sample holds some 130,000 clones; over 75% were observed only once. Jointly, the top ten make up under 6% of the sample.

This sample comprised peripheral blood, obtained 28 days after the second AZD1222 dose. The origin of this receptor is an adult who received the AZD1222 COVID-19 vaccine. The sequence is built from TRBV5-6 and TRBJ2-7, with no confident D gene call. The CDR3 in this case is CASSLEEYEQYF. The DNA sequence follows: TGTGCCAGCAGCCTAGAGGAATACGAGCAGTACTTC.